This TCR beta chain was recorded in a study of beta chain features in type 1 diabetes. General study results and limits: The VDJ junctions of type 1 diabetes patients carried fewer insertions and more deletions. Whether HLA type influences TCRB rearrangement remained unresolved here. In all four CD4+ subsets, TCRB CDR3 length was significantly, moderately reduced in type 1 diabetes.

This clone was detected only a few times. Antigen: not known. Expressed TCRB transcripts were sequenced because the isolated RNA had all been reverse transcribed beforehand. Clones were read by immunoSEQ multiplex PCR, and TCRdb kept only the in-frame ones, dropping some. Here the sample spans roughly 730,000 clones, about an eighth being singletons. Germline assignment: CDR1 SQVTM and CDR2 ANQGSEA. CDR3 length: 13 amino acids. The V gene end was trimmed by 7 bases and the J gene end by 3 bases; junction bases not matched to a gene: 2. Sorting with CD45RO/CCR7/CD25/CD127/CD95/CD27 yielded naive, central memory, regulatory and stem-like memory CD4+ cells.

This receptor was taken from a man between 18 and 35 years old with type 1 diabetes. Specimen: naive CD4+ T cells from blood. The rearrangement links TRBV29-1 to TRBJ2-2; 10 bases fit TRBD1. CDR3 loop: CSAGQGDTGELFF. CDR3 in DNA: TGCAGCGCCGGACAGGGGGACACCGGGGAGCTGTTTTTT.